Included here is one T cell receptor beta chain sequence, with context. This sample was included in a study of blood T cell repertoires in COVID-19. Overall study: Both acute and convalescent COVID-19 samples were obtained from the United States, Italy and Spain. PBMCs, B-cell-depleted T cells, or T cells provided the cDNA or gDNA that made up the material.

This CDR3 is built from 16 residues. In germline, CDR1 is MDHEN, CDR2 SYDVKM. Deletions cut 3 bases from V and 0 bases from J, with 9 bases between. As processed by the authors: Amplification of reference gene primers was used by the study to estimate nucleated cell counts. Sequenced by immunoSEQ multiplex PCR; TCRdb stores in-frame clones only, minus some. Clonal size and the V and J genes are those of that table, whereas D and trimming came from the DNA. The sample includes 150,000 to 200,000 clones, approximately 92% seen only once; the top ten take 0.5% to 0.6%. This clonotype originated in a man in his fifties or sixties with acute or convalescent COVID-19. The chain recombines TRBV28 with TRBJ2-6; D may be TRBD2 (5 bases). Sequenced sample: peripheral blood. Written as DNA, the CDR3 is TGTGCCAGCAGTTTTTGGAGGAACTCTGGGGCCAACGTCCTGACTTTC. Translating gives CASSFWRNSGANVLTF.